The text below deals with one T cell receptor beta chain. The antigen is not known. Sample-barcoded 5' priming and a J-beta primer mix drove a second PCR of 7 to 11 cycles. TCRdb recomputed calls from the 5' RACE reads with MiXCR, one row per CDR3 protein. This table holds roughly 800,000 distinct CDR3 sequences, around a quarter found once. This record belongs to a study of blood T cells in healthy people across ages. Regarding the study as a whole: Naive T cell percentage by flow cytometry tracked strongly with beta diversity.

Total RNA extracted from each sample amounted to at least 5.5 micrograms. This same sample was also taken into another study, of T cells of mothers and their children.

The TCR originated in a boy under 18 in good health. Sequencing input: blood.

CDR3 in DNA: TGTGCCAGCGGGGACAGAGTCTTCGCTGGGGCCAACGTCCTGACTTTC. This sequence encodes CASGDRVFAGANVLTF. The gene calls are TRBV12-3 or TRBV12-4 and TRBJ2-6, with 7 bases that match TRBD1. V shed 8 bases, J shed 2 bases, and the junction held 9 bases outside the gene matches. The CDR3 runs 16 residues.